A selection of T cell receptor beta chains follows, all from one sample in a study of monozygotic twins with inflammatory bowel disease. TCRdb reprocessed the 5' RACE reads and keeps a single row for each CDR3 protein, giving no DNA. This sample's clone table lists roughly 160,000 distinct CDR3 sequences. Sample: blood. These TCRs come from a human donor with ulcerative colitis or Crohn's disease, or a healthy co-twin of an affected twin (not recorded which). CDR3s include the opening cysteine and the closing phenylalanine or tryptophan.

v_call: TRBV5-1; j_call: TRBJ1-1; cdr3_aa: CASSFYRQGQNTEAFF
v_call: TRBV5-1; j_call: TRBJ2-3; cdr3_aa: CASSLATTPSSQYF
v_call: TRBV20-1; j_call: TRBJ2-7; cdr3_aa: CSARDDRGGRKNYEQYF
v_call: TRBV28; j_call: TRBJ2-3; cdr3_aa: CASSPGLAEADTQYF
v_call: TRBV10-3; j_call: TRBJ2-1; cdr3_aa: CAISEARGDHNEQFF
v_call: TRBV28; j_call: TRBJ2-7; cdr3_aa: CASTRSQYEQYF
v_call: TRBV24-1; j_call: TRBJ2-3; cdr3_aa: CATSDPPGSPRDTQYF
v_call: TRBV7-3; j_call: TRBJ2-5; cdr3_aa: CASSFGGGETQYF
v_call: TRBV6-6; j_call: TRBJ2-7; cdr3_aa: CASSYVGSYEQYF
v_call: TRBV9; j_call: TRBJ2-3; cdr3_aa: CASSPTKSMQYF
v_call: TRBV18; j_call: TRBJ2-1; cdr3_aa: CASSPMRTSEISSYNEQFF
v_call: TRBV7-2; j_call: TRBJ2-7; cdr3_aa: CASSLNSGGTTYEQYF
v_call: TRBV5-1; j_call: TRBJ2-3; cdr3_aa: CASSHTYAGGGRTDTQYF
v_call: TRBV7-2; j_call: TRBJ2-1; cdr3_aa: CASSQRAGVVVNEQFF
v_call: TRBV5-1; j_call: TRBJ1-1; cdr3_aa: CASSRTEMNTEAFF
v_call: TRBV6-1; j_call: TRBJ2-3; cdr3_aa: CASSPIGGRTDTQYF
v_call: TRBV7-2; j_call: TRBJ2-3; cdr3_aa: CASSLETGRDTQYF
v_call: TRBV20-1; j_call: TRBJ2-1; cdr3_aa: CSERGDNEQFF
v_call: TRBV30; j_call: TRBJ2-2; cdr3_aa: CAWSVLGSTGELFF
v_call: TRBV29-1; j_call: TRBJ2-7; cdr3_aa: CSVIAGAYEQYF
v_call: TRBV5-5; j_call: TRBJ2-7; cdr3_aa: CASTTLAGSYEQYF
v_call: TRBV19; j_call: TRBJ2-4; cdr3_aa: CASSTGTLAKNIQYF
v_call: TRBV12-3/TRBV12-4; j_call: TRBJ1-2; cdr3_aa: CASRTQAQGGYTF
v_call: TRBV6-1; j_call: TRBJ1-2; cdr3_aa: CASSTQGAVNYGYTF
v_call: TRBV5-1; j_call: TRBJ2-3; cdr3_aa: CASSLGRRTDTQYF
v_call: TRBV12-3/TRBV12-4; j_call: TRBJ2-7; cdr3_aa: CASSSRDRAYYEQYF
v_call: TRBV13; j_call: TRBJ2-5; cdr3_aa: CASTSKAEGDQETQYF
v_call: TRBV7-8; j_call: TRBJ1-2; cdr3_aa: CASSLGVRGTWIYGYTF
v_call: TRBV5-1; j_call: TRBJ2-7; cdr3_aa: CASSLALSGTVYEQYF
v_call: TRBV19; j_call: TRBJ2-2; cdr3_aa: CASSIRPGQGALNTGELFF
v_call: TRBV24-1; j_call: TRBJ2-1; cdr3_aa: CATSDLRGGEIDEQFF